One sample yielded the 28 T cell receptor beta chains listed below, sequenced in a study of PD-L1 blockade in urothelial cancer. Sequencing was performed with immunoSEQ multiplex PCR; in TCRdb, only in-frame clones are kept and a portion is missing. The sample records over 20,000 clones, more than 75% being singletons. Time point in this sample: peripheral blood 6 weeks after treatment start. The specimen was PBMCs, collected around atezolizumab (anti-PD-L1) treatment. These receptors originate from a woman in her sixties with urothelial cancer.

The chain links TRBV7-9 to TRBJ2-1; no firm D call. Trimming stripped 0 bases from V and 0 bases from J, with 6 bases between. Germline V gene lookup returns CDR1 SEHNR and CDR2 FQNEAQ (reference sequence). This CDR3 comprises 15 residues. CDR3 sequence reads: CASSLAASSYNEQFF. The CDR3 DNA reads as TGTGCCAGCAGCTTAGCGGCCAGCTCCTACAATGAGCAGTTCTTC.

The rearrangement links TRBV5-1 to TRBJ2-3, with D uncertain. V was clipped by 3 bases and J by 0 bases, with 11 bases between them. The CDR3 is 15 residues long. The germline CDR1 and CDR2 sequences are SGHRS and YFSETQ. The CDR3 bases are TGCGCCAGCAGCTGGTCCGCGGCTAGCACAGATACGCAGTATTTT. Protein: CASSWSAASTDTQYF.

This rearrangement joins TRBV23-1 to TRBJ2-3, with 16 bases lining up with TRBD2. TRBV23-1 is an ORF; its function is uncertain. The junction had 19 bases not matched to a gene; V was cut back by 8 bases and J by 2 bases. The CDR3 is made up of 21 amino acids. CDR3 in amino acids: CASARARGTSGREDPTDTQYF. In nucleotides, the CDR3 is TGCGCCAGCGCACGGGCCCGGGGGACTAGCGGGAGGGAAGACCCCACAGATACGCAGTATTTT.

The genes are TRBV5-1 and TRBJ1-1; 7 bases align to TRBD1. V was pared by 8 bases and J by 4 bases, with 5 bases of the junction left unmatched. This CDR3 is 12 amino acids long. Per the germline V gene, CDR1 is SGHRS and CDR2 is YFSETQ. DNA for the CDR3: TGCGCCAGTAGACAGGGAGGCACTGAAGCTTTCTTT. It codes for CASRQGGTEAFF.

The genes are TRBV6-5 and TRBJ2-7, with D unresolved. The CDR3 extends over 13 amino acids. V lost 5 bases, J lost 3 bases, and 11 bases lay in between. The germline V gene has CDR1 MNHEY and CDR2 SVGAGI. CDR3 amino acids: CASSPQNHYEQYF. CDR3 bases: TGTGCCAGCAGTCCGCAGAATCACTACGAGCAGTACTTC.

The chain couples TRBV4-2 to TRBJ1-2; perhaps TRBD1 as D (6 bases). Germline V CDR1 and CDR2: LGHNA, YNFKEQ. CDR3 size: 18 residues. The V end was cut by 0 bases, the J end by 0 bases, with 17 bases between. The CDR3 DNA reads TGTGCCAGCAGCCAAGAGCCGGGAATGGACAGCGCTAACTATGGCTACACCTTC. This codes for CASSQEPGMDSANYGYTF.

The V call is TRBV5-1, the J call TRBJ1-3, with D possibly TRBD1 on 6 matching bases. V was cut by 4 bases and J by 4 bases, with 18 bases left in between. CDR1 and CDR2 from the germline V gene are SGHRS and YFSETQ. CDR3 length equals 16 residues. CDR3 nucleotide sequence: TGCGCCAGCAGCGAACGACCGGGACACTTAGGAAACACCATATATTTT. Encoded protein: CASSERPGHLGNTIYF.

CDR3 bases: TGTGCCAGCAGTGAAGGACAGGGGGCTACCTACGAGCAGTACTTC. This translates into CASSEGQGATYEQYF. The chain has TRBV2 and TRBJ2-7; 10 bases line up with TRBD1. The V segment lost 1 base and the J segment 2 bases; nucleotides outside the gene matches: 2. The CDR3 is 15 residues long. Germline CDR1 reads SNHLY; CDR2 reads FYNNEI.

The V gene is TRBV18, the J gene TRBJ2-7; unclear D gene. Deletions cut 1 base from V and 3 bases from J, with 16 bases between. This CDR3 has 16 amino acids. CDR1 and CDR2 (germline): KGHSH, LQKENI. The CDR3 bases are TGTGCCAGCTCACCACGACTCCCGTCCGGAAACTACGAGCAGTACTTC. It codes for CASSPRLPSGNYEQYF.

The chain employs TRBV5-6 and TRBJ1-1, with TRBD1 matching over 7 bases. The CDR3 covers 14 residues. CDR1 is SGHDT and CDR2 is YYEEEE in the germline V gene. J was trimmed by 0 bases and V by 2 bases; bases with no gene match: 1. The CDR3 loop reads CASSLDRVNTEAFF. CDR3 sequence (DNA): TGTGCCAGCAGCTTAGACAGGGTGAACACTGAAGCTTTCTTT.

The CDR3 coding sequence is TGTGCCAGCAGCATTCGGACAGCCGAAGAGACCCAGTACTTC. Protein: CASSIRTAEETQYF. The chain carries TRBV5-4 and TRBJ2-5; possibly TRBD1 for D (6 bases). V lost 4 bases and J 3 bases, leaving 13 bases between the germline ends. In germline, CDR1 is SGHNT, CDR2 YYREEE (reference sequence). The CDR3 contains 14 residues.

This sequence joins TRBV27 and TRBJ1-5; unclear D gene. CDR3 length: 13 amino acids. The germline CDR1 and CDR2 sequences are MNHEY and SMNVEV (reference sequence). Trimming stripped 2 bases from V and 5 bases from J, with 7 bases between. CDR3 in amino acids: CASSLGGYQPQHF. The CDR3 bases are TGTGCCAGCAGTTTAGGAGGGTATCAGCCCCAGCATTTT.

The chain recombines TRBV2 with TRBJ2-7; 10 positions agree with TRBD2. This CDR3 comprises 15 residues. With 6 bases clipped from V and 0 bases from J, the junction kept 5 bases outside the gene matches. CDR1 and CDR2 from the germline V gene are SNHLY and FYNNEI. Here the CDR3 DNA reads TGTGCCAGCAGGGCCGCTAGCGGGAGCTCCTACGAGCAGTACTTC. Protein product: CASRAASGSSYEQYF.

The CDR3 DNA reads as TGCGCCAGCAGCCAATCGGGGGGGCAGCAGTACTTC. It encodes CASSQSGGQQYF. J is TRBJ2-7 and V is TRBV4-3; 8 bases agree with TRBD2. V shed 2 bases, J shed 8 bases, and the junction held 2 bases outside the gene matches. CDR1 and CDR2 from the germline V gene are LGHNA and YSLEER. This CDR3 is built from 12 residues.

V usage is TRBV7-2 and J usage is TRBJ2-3; TRBD1 aligns across 7 bases. The germline V gene encodes CDR1 SGHTA and CDR2 FQGNSA. This CDR3 region has 14 residues. The V gene end was trimmed by 5 bases and the J gene end by 5 bases; junction bases not matched to a gene: 7. Written as DNA, the CDR3 is TGTGCCAGCAGCCGGACAGGATTTGTAGATACGCAGTATTTT. Protein: CASSRTGFVDTQYF.

The chain couples TRBV6-6 to TRBJ2-3; a weak D match, TRBD1 (5 bases). The germline V gene encodes CDR1 MNHNY and CDR2 SVGAGI (reference sequence). Deletions cut 2 bases from V and 0 bases from J, with 9 bases between. The CDR3 runs 15 residues. The CDR3 loop is CASSYKGPSTDTQYF. The CDR3 DNA follows: TGTGCCAGCAGTTACAAGGGGCCGAGCACAGATACGCAGTATTTT.

This chain links TRBV6-5 with TRBJ1-1, with a possible D match to TRBD1 (6 bases). Germline V lookup: CDR1 MNHEY, CDR2 SVGAGI. Trimming cost V 6 bases and J 9 bases, with 17 bases left between them. The length of the CDR3 is 13 residues. CDR3 coding DNA: TGTGCCAGCAGCCGGAGCTCAGGGGCCCAAGCTTTCTTT. Its protein product is CASSRSSGAQAFF.

The J gene is TRBJ2-5, the V gene TRBV4-2, with 10 nucleotides matching TRBD2. The CDR3 spans 16 residues. Germline assignment: CDR1 LGHNA and CDR2 YNFKEQ. V lost 1 base to trimming and J lost 5 bases; unmatched junction nucleotides: 7. The DNA for the CDR3 is TGTGCCAGCAGCCAAGGACCAGCGGGGGGGCGGGAGACCCAGTACTTC. The encoded protein is CASSQGPAGGRETQYF.

This chain links TRBV19 with TRBJ1-2; weak D call: TRBD1 (6 bases). V lost 4 bases to trimming and J lost 4 bases, with 19 bases between them. There are 16 residues in the CDR3. Germline CDR1 and CDR2: LNHDA and SQIVND (reference sequence). As DNA, the CDR3 is TGTGCCAGTAGTAAACTGGGTTCCGGGACAATCTATGGCTACACCTTC. Translation gives CASSKLGSGTIYGYTF.

The chain is built from TRBV28 and TRBJ2-7, with TRBD2 identical over 7 bases. Losses at the gene ends were 10 bases for V and 2 bases for J; bases not matched to a gene: 11. The CDR3 loop spans 14 amino acids. In germline, CDR1 is MDHEN, CDR2 SYDVKM. CDR3: CAILAAKGPYEQYF. The CDR3 DNA reads as TGTGCCATCCTAGCGGCAAAAGGGCCCTACGAGCAGTACTTC.

The rearrangement uses TRBV27 and TRBJ2-1; TRBD2 is a possible D gene (5 bases). This CDR3 has 15 amino acids. Germline values: CDR1 MNHEY, CDR2 SMNVEV (reference sequence). V lost 5 bases to trimming and J lost 9 bases, with 20 bases between them. As DNA, the CDR3 is TGTGCCAGCAGTCTGAGCGGAAGAAGTGGTGGTGAGCAGTTCTTC. This gives the protein CASSLSGRSGGEQFF.

The CDR3 region has the DNA TGTGCCACCAGCAGGGAGATTAACTATGGCTACACCTTC. It encodes CATSREINYGYTF. The genes are TRBV15 and TRBJ1-2; no firm D call. The CDR3 runs to 13 residues. Trimming pared 3 bases from V and 1 base from J, leaving 6 bases between. Germline lookup yields CDR1 LNHNV and CDR2 YYDKDF (reference sequence).

The chain links TRBV5-8 to TRBJ1-1, with D possibly matching TRBD1 (5 bases). This CDR3 comprises 14 residues. Germline-derived CDR1 and CDR2 are SGHTS and YDEGEE. V was pared by 4 bases and J by 4 bases, with 14 bases between. The CDR3 nucleotides read TGTGCCAGCAGCCTTCCATGGGGGGGCACTGAAGCTTTCTTT. Amino acid sequence: CASSLPWGGTEAFF.

The chain joins TRBV19 to TRBJ2-7, with TRBD1 identical over 8 bases. Germline assignment: CDR1 LNHDA and CDR2 SQIVND (reference sequence). CDR3 size: 15 residues. V shed 3 bases, J shed 4 bases, and the junction held 8 bases outside the gene matches. The CDR3 sequence: CASSMGTGGAYEQYF. For the CDR3, the DNA is TGTGCCAGTAGTATGGGGACAGGAGGGGCATACGAGCAGTACTTC. Combining the CDR3 with reference TRBV19 and TRBJ2-7 gives the whole variable domain DGGITQSPKYLFRKEGQNVTLSCEQNLNHDAMYWYRQDPGQGLRLIYYSQIVNDFQKGDIAEGYSVSREKKESFPLTVTSAQKNPTAFYLCASSMGTGGAYEQYFGPGTRLTVT.

This clone is a singleton in its sample. This chain uses TRBV9 with TRBJ2-1, with 9 nucleotides matching TRBD2. The CDR3 runs 12 residues. The germline gives CDR1 SGDLS, CDR2 YYNGEE. After removal of 2 bases from V and 15 bases from J, the junction contained 6 bases not matched to a gene. The CDR3, as DNA: TGTGCCAGCAGCGTGGTCGGGACTAGCCTGTTCTTC. The encoded protein is CASSVVGTSLFF.

This clone came up once. CDR3: CASSPTQGNEKLFF. The CDR3, as DNA: TGTGCCAGCTCACCAACGCAGGGGAATGAAAAACTGTTTTTT. The chain is built from TRBV18 and TRBJ1-4; possible D gene TRBD1, 6 bases. Deletions cut 2 bases from V and 5 bases from J, with 9 bases between. This CDR3 contains 14 residues. In germline, CDR1 is KGHSH, CDR2 LQKENI.

The CDR3, as DNA: TGTGCCAGCAGGAACCGGGACAGGGTTTCCGGCTACACCTTC. It encodes CASRNRDRVSGYTF. The chain has TRBV27 and TRBJ1-2; 9 bases agree with TRBD1. V lost 6 bases to trimming and J lost 8 bases; unmatched junction nucleotides: 10. From germline, CDR1 is MNHEY and CDR2 SMNVEV (reference sequence). The CDR3 runs to 14 residues.

The J gene is TRBJ2-3, the V gene TRBV4-2, with 9 bases matching TRBD2. V dropped 1 base and J dropped 6; count of bases not matched to a gene: 8. CDR1 and CDR2 from the germline V gene are LGHNA and YNFKEQ. The CDR3 length is 16 residues. The CDR3 bases are TGTGCCAGCAGCCAAGGGGTCCAGCGGGGGGCCGATACGCAGTATTTT. Its translation is CASSQGVQRGADTQYF.